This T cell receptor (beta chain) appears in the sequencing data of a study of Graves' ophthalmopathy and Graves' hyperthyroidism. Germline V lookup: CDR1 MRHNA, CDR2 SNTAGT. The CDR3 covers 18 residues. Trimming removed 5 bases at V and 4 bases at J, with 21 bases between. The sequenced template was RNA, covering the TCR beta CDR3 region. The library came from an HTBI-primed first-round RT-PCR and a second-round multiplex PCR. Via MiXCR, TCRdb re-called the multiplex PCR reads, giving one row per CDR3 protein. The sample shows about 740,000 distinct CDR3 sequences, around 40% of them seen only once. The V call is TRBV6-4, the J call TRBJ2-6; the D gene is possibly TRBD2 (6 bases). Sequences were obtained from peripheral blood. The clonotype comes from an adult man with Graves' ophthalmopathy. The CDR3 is CASSYLGLISLGANVLTF. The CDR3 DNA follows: TGTGCCAGCAGTTACTTGGGACTGATCTCTTTAGGGGCCAACGTCCTGACTTTC.